Shown below are 2 T cell receptor beta chains from a single sample sequenced in a study of cytomegalovirus exposure and HLA in healthy donors. The PCR was carried out with 60 Vbeta primers and 13 Jbeta primers. Assay: immunoSEQ multiplex PCR; the TCRdb copy retains only in-frame clones and omits some. The table lists some 170,000 clones, about 75% of them singletons. The sample taken for sequencing was PBMCs. These receptors originate from a man in his forties in good health and CMV-seropositive.

The CDR3 sequence: CATRAGATSYNEQFF. DNA for the CDR3: TGTGCCACACGAGCGGGAGCGACGTCCTACAATGAGCAGTTCTTC. V and J are TRBV28 and TRBJ2-1; 8 nucleotides line up with TRBD2. The V and J ends lost 10 bases and 1 base, in that order; junction bases with no gene match: 9. CDR3 size: 15 residues. Germline values: CDR1 MDHEN, CDR2 SYDVKM.

The gene calls are TRBV18 and TRBJ1-5, with D maybe TRBD1 (5 bases). Between the trimmed V and J ends, which lost 2 bases and 3 bases, there was a span of 17 bases. Germline loops: CDR1 KGHSH, CDR2 LQKENI. The length of the CDR3 is 17 residues. The CDR3 protein is CASSPVISSRDNQPQHF. Written as DNA, the CDR3 is TGTGCCAGCTCACCAGTAATTTCGAGCAGGGACAATCAGCCCCAGCATTTT.